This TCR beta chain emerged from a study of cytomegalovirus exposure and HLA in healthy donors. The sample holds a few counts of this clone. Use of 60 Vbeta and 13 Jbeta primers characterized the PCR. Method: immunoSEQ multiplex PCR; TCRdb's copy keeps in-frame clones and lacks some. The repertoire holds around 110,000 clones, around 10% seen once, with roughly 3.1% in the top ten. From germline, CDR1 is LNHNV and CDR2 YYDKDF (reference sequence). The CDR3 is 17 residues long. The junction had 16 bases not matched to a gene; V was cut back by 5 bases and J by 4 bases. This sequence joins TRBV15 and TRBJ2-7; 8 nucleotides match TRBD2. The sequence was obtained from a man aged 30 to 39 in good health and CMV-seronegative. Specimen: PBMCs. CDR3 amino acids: CATSAGGGLGDFYEQYF. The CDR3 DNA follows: TGTGCCACCAGCGCCGGGGGGGGATTGGGCGACTTTTACGAGCAGTACTTC.